The clone carrying this T cell receptor (beta chain) was picked up a small number of times. This record comes from a study of blood T cell repertoires in COVID-19. The wider study: The origin of the acute and convalescent COVID-19 samples was the United States, Italy and Spain. From T cells, B-cell-depleted T cells, or PBMCs came the material, which was cDNA or gDNA.

In the original processing: Estimated nucleated cell counts came from reference gene primer amplification. Sequencing used immunoSEQ multiplex PCR; TCRdb keeps in-frame clones, though not all of them. V and J calls plus clone size are reproduced from that table; the DNA served to infer D and trimming. The table shows under 500,000 clones, with approximately 90% occurring only once. This receptor was identified in a woman aged 25 to 39 with acute or convalescent COVID-19. Sequenced input: peripheral blood.

This chain's CDR3 is CASSYSRELPQHF. The DNA for the CDR3 is TGTGCCAGCAGTTACTCGAGAGAGCTGCCCCAGCATTTT. This sequence joins TRBV6-5 and TRBJ1-5; D not resolved. CDR1 and CDR2 from the germline V gene are MNHEY and SVGAGI. The CDR3 extends over 13 amino acids. V was cut by 0 bases and J by 9 bases, with 9 bases left in between.